This is a list of T cell receptor beta chains from one sample in a study of T-cell memory formation after mild COVID-19. MiXCR was run by TCRdb on the 5' RACE reads, yielding one entry per CDR3 protein. Here the sample spans about 260,000 distinct CDR3 sequences, 16% being singletons. Sequencing used PBMCs or a T cell subset sorted from them (not recorded which). The receptors were gathered from a man aged 18 to 35 who had mild COVID-19 (a few samples of this study predate the infection). Cell type and time point are not known. The CDR3 runs from the conserved cysteine through the conserved F or W. A D gene is named only where the DNA matches it firmly. Size values are once, few and many counts, or a class for expanded clones, and some rows have none.

abundance: .
v_gene: TRBV7-2
j_gene: TRBJ2-5
d_gene: .
CDR3nt: TGTGCCAGCAGCTTACCAACTCGACAGGCCCCAAAAGAGACCCAGTACTTC
CDR3aa: CASSLPTRQAPKETQYF

abundance: few
v_gene: TRBV3-1
j_gene: TRBJ2-5
d_gene: .
CDR3nt: TGTGCCAGCAGCCGTAGTCCGGGACCCCAACAGGAGACCCAGTACTTC
CDR3aa: CASSRSPGPQQETQYF

abundance: .
v_gene: TRBV7-2
j_gene: TRBJ2-3
d_gene: .
CDR3nt: TGTGCCAGCAGCGCGGTCCAGGATACGCAGTATTTT
CDR3aa: CASSAVQDTQYF

abundance: few
v_gene: TRBV7-6
j_gene: TRBJ2-7
d_gene: TRBD2
CDR3nt: TGTGCCAGCAGCATAGCGGGCGGACCCTACGAGCAGTACTTC
CDR3aa: CASSIAGGPYEQYF

abundance: few
v_gene: TRBV5-1
j_gene: TRBJ2-5
d_gene: TRBD1
CDR3nt: TGCGCCAGCAGCCGCGGGACAGGGGAGGGAGAGACCCAGTACTTC
CDR3aa: CASSRGTGEGETQYF

abundance: .
v_gene: TRBV13
j_gene: TRBJ2-5
d_gene: .
CDR3nt: TGTGCCAGCAGCTACATCCAGTCCCACACCCGGGAGACCCAGTACTTC
CDR3aa: CASSYIQSHTRETQYF

abundance: many
v_gene: TRBV5-1
j_gene: TRBJ2-1
d_gene: TRBD2
CDR3nt: TGCGCCAGCAGCTCCCCGGGACTAGCGGGTTCGAGCTCCTACAATGAGCAGTTCTTC
CDR3aa: CASSSPGLAGSSSYNEQFF

abundance: .
v_gene: TRBV9
j_gene: TRBJ2-2
d_gene: .
CDR3nt: TGTGCCAGCAGTAATGCCGACCCCGGGGAGCTGATTTTT
CDR3aa: CASSNADPGELIF

abundance: few
v_gene: TRBV5-1
j_gene: TRBJ1-1
d_gene: TRBD1
CDR3nt: TGCGCCAGCAGCCGTCAGGGGGAAAAGGTCACTGAAGCTTTCTTT
CDR3aa: CASSRQGEKVTEAFF

abundance: few
v_gene: TRBV5-6
j_gene: TRBJ1-1
d_gene: .
CDR3nt: TGTGCCAGCAGCTTTCTGGGGTCGGTTGAAGCTTTCTTT
CDR3aa: CASSFLGSVEAFF

abundance: few
v_gene: TRBV5-1
j_gene: TRBJ2-7
d_gene: TRBD2
CDR3nt: TGCGCCAGCAGCCCGGGAGGGACCCCCTACGAGCAGTACTTC
CDR3aa: CASSPGGTPYEQYF

abundance: many
v_gene: TRBV5-6
j_gene: TRBJ1-6
d_gene: TRBD1
CDR3nt: TGTGCCAGCAGCCGGTACGGGACAGGCGAATCACCCCTCCACTTT
CDR3aa: CASSRYGTGESPLHF

abundance: few
v_gene: TRBV5-6
j_gene: TRBJ1-2
d_gene: .
CDR3nt: TGTGCCAGCAGCCCGTTGACAGGCGCGAACTATGGCTACACCTTC
CDR3aa: CASSPLTGANYGYTF

abundance: few
v_gene: TRBV5-1
j_gene: TRBJ2-4
d_gene: .
CDR3nt: TGCGCCAGCAGCTTAACGATAGCCAAAAACATTCAGTACTTC
CDR3aa: CASSLTIAKNIQYF

abundance: .
v_gene: TRBV4-3
j_gene: TRBJ2-5
d_gene: .
CDR3nt: TGCGCCAGCAGCCAAGCTGCGGGGTGGGGAGAGACCCAGTACTTC
CDR3aa: CASSQAAGWGETQYF

abundance: .
v_gene: TRBV7-2
j_gene: TRBJ2-3
d_gene: .
CDR3nt: TGTGCCAGCAGCCCGGAAGTGGATCCGGGGGGCACAGATACGCAGTATTTT
CDR3aa: CASSPEVDPGGTDTQYF

abundance: many
v_gene: TRBV4-1
j_gene: TRBJ1-2
d_gene: TRBD1
CDR3nt: TGCGCCAGCAGCCAAGTTCGGGACAGTAACTATGGCTACACCTTC
CDR3aa: CASSQVRDSNYGYTF

abundance: few
v_gene: TRBV3-1
j_gene: TRBJ2-5
d_gene: TRBD2
CDR3nt: TGTGCCAGCAGCGGGACTAGCGGGGGGGCCGGCCTCCAAGAGACCCAGTACTTC
CDR3aa: CASSGTSGGAGLQETQYF

abundance: .
v_gene: TRBV10-3
j_gene: TRBJ2-6
d_gene: .
CDR3nt: TGTGCCATCAGTGAGTCTCTTGCGGACAGGGCCAACGTCCTGACTTTC
CDR3aa: CAISESLADRANVLTF

abundance: few
v_gene: TRBV9
j_gene: TRBJ2-3
d_gene: TRBD2
CDR3nt: TGTGCCAGCAGCGTATTCAGCGGGGGGGCCCCGGATACGCAGTATTTT
CDR3aa: CASSVFSGGAPDTQYF

abundance: .
v_gene: TRBV18
j_gene: TRBJ1-5
d_gene: .
CDR3nt: TGTGCCAGCTCACCACGACAGGAGCGACAGCCCAAGCATTTT
CDR3aa: CASSPRQERQPKHF

abundance: .
v_gene: TRBV6-5
j_gene: TRBJ1-1
d_gene: .
CDR3nt: TGTGCCAGCAGGGACTCTTCGGTGTCTGAAGCTTTCTTT
CDR3aa: CASRDSSVSEAFF

abundance: .
v_gene: TRBV29-1
j_gene: TRBJ1-2
d_gene: .
CDR3nt: TGCAGCACGGGACGGGACACCTCTAACTATGGCTACACCTTC
CDR3aa: CSTGRDTSNYGYTF

abundance: .
v_gene: TRBV6-5
j_gene: TRBJ2-5
d_gene: .
CDR3nt: TGTGCCAGCAGTTACTCGATTCCCGAACCGGAGACCCAGTACTTC
CDR3aa: CASSYSIPEPETQYF

abundance: .
v_gene: TRBV6-2/TRBV6-3
j_gene: TRBJ1-5
d_gene: .
CDR3nt: TGTGCCAGCAGTTACCAGTATCAGCCCCAGCATTTT
CDR3aa: CASSYQYQPQHF

abundance: .
v_gene: TRBV4-3
j_gene: TRBJ2-2
d_gene: .
CDR3nt: TGCGCCAGCAGCCAAGATTTGATACAGGTGTTAACCGGGGAGCTGTTTTTT
CDR3aa: CASSQDLIQVLTGELFF

abundance: .
v_gene: TRBV9
j_gene: TRBJ1-1
d_gene: .
CDR3nt: TGTGCCAGCAGCGTAGGGTCAGGGGAGACTGAAGCTTTCTTT
CDR3aa: CASSVGSGETEAFF

abundance: .
v_gene: TRBV6-2/TRBV6-3
j_gene: TRBJ2-5
d_gene: .
CDR3nt: TGTGCCAGCACCTCGGGTGGAGAGACCCAGTACTTC
CDR3aa: CASTSGGETQYF

abundance: many
v_gene: TRBV7-2
j_gene: TRBJ2-1
d_gene: TRBD1
CDR3nt: TGTGCCAGCAGCAACGACAGGGGGACCTACAATGAGCAGTTCTTC
CDR3aa: CASSNDRGTYNEQFF

abundance: .
v_gene: TRBV7-9
j_gene: TRBJ1-6
d_gene: .
CDR3nt: TGTGCCAGCAGCTTAGCCGGAATTTCACCCCTCCACTTT
CDR3aa: CASSLAGISPLHF

abundance: .
v_gene: TRBV7-2
j_gene: TRBJ1-5
d_gene: .
CDR3nt: TGTGCCAGCAGCTCCTGGACACCAAATAGCAATCAGCCCCAGCATTTT
CDR3aa: CASSSWTPNSNQPQHF

abundance: few
v_gene: TRBV5-4
j_gene: TRBJ2-1
d_gene: .
CDR3nt: TGTGCCAGCAGCTTGTACAGCCTGTGGGGCGATGAGCAGTTCTTC
CDR3aa: CASSLYSLWGDEQFF

abundance: many
v_gene: TRBV5-1
j_gene: TRBJ2-2
d_gene: .
CDR3nt: TGCGCCAGCAGCTTTTCACGGCAAGACGGGGAGCTGTTTTTT
CDR3aa: CASSFSRQDGELFF

abundance: .
v_gene: TRBV10-1
j_gene: TRBJ2-3
d_gene: .
CDR3nt: TGCGCCAGCAGTGAACTAGAGGGAGCAGATACGCAGTATTTT
CDR3aa: CASSELEGADTQYF

abundance: many
v_gene: TRBV18
j_gene: TRBJ2-3
d_gene: .
CDR3nt: TGTGCCAGCTCACCCGGTACAGGGAGCACAGATACGCAGTATTTT
CDR3aa: CASSPGTGSTDTQYF

abundance: few
v_gene: TRBV10-3
j_gene: TRBJ1-6
d_gene: .
CDR3nt: TGTGCCACCGCCGGGGCAACAGCAGGACGTTCACCCCTCCACTTT
CDR3aa: CATAGATAGRSPLHF

abundance: .
v_gene: TRBV7-2
j_gene: TRBJ1-1
d_gene: TRBD1
CDR3nt: TGTGCCAGCAGCCCGACAGGGTTTCCGACTGAAGCTTTCTTT
CDR3aa: CASSPTGFPTEAFF

abundance: .
v_gene: TRBV4-3
j_gene: TRBJ2-7
d_gene: TRBD1
CDR3nt: TGCGCCAGCAGCCTGGTAGGGGGCCGAGAGCAGTACTTC
CDR3aa: CASSLVGGREQYF

abundance: .
v_gene: TRBV7-2
j_gene: TRBJ2-5
d_gene: .
CDR3nt: TGTGCCAGCAGCTTAGCAGGGAGCTATGAAGAGACCCAGTACTTC
CDR3aa: CASSLAGSYEETQYF

abundance: .
v_gene: TRBV20-1
j_gene: TRBJ1-2
d_gene: TRBD1
CDR3nt: TGCAGTGCTAGAGATCTGCAGGGGGCCTATGGCTACACCTTC
CDR3aa: CSARDLQGAYGYTF